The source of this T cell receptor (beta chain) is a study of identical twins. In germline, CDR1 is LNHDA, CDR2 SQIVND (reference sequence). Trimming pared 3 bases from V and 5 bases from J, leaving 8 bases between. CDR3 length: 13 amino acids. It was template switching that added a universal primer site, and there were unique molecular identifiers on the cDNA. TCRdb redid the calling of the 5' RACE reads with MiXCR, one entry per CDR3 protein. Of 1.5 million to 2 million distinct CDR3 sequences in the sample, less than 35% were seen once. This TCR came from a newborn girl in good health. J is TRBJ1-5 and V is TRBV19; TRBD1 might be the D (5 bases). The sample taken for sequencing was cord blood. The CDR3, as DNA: TGTGCCAGTAGTATTCGGGGGGATCAGCCCCAGCATTTT. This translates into CASSIRGDQPQHF.